A selection of T cell receptor beta chains follows, all from one sample in a study of Ad26.COV2.S vaccination and SARS-CoV-2 variants. Repertoires were generated with immunoSEQ multiplex PCR, while TCRdb's copy carries only in-frame clones and drops some. The sample contains hundreds of thousands of clones, roughly 94% of which appear only once. The material sequenced was peripheral blood, taken after recovery from COVID-19. The origin of the receptors is a human donor who had recovered from COVID-19. The CDR3 runs from the conserved cysteine through the conserved F or W. A D gene is named only where the DNA matches it firmly. The listing skips clone size in some rows; elsewhere it reads once, few, many or a size class.

size	D	V	J	CDR3	DNA
-	TRBD1	TRBV5-6	TRBJ2-3	CASSRRTGGPDTQYF	TGTGCCAGCAGCCGTAGGACAGGGGGTCCGGATACGCAGTATTTT
-	-	TRBV12-3/TRBV12-4	TRBJ1-2	CASSEDSFYGYTF	TGTGCCAGCAGCGAGGACAGTTTTTACGGCTACACCTTC
once	-	TRBV19	TRBJ1-5	CASRPRQVQMGNQPQHF	TGTGCCAGTAGGCCCCGACAGGTCCAAATGGGCAATCAGCCCCAGCATTTT
few	-	TRBV11-2	TRBJ1-6	CASSFGRARYNSPLHF	TGTGCCAGCAGCTTTGGTCGTGCCAGGTATAATTCACCCCTCCACTTT
-	-	TRBV5-1	TRBJ1-1	CASSLERGGAEAFF	TGCGCCAGCAGCCTAGAGAGGGGGGGCGCTGAAGCTTTCTTT
-	-	TRBV9	TRBJ2-4	CASSVSGDAKNIQYF	TGTGCCAGCAGCGTCTCAGGGGACGCCAAAAACATTCAGTACTTC
-	-	TRBV6-5	TRBJ2-7	CASSYSTGEQYF	TGTGCCAGCAGTTACTCGACTGGTGAGCAGTACTTC
-	-	TRBV3-1/TRBV3-2	TRBJ2-7	CASSRSYEQYF	TGTGCCAGCAGCCGCTCCTACGAGCAGTACTTC
-	-	TRBV9	TRBJ2-2	CASSPRVPGELFF	TGTGCCAGCAGCCCGAGAGTACCCGGGGAGCTGTTTTTT
-	-	TRBV5-1	TRBJ2-3	CASRQESTDTQYF	TGCGCCAGCAGGCAGGAGAGCACAGATACGCAGTATTTT
-	-	TRBV2	TRBJ2-5	CASSVVEETQYF	TGTGCCAGCAGTGTCGTCGAGGAGACCCAGTACTTC
-	-	TRBV6-5	TRBJ2-7	CASDNRAHEQYF	TGTGCCAGCGACAACAGGGCCCACGAGCAGTACTTC
-	-	TRBV2	TRBJ2-5	CASVAYYQETQYF	TGTGCCAGCGTTGCCTATTACCAAGAGACCCAGTACTTC
-	TRBD2	TRBV9	TRBJ2-5	CASSVGGAGGETQYF	TGTGCCAGCAGCGTAGGCGGCGCGGGGGGGGAGACCCAGTACTTC
-	-	TRBV7-8	TRBJ1-4	CASSLLRGAKNEKLFF	TGTGCCAGCAGCTTGTTACGCGGGGCTAAAAATGAAAAACTGTTTTTT
-	-	TRBV7-9	TRBJ2-3	CASSSTDTQYF	TGTGCCAGCAGCTCTACAGATACGCAGTATTTT
few	-	TRBV27	TRBJ1-6	CASSSGRSPLHF	TGTGCCAGCAGTTCAGGAAGGTCACCCCTCCACTTT
-	-	TRBV5-6	TRBJ1-1	CASSFRPNTEAFF	TGTGCCAGCAGCTTCCGACCTAACACTGAAGCTTTCTTT
-	TRBD1	TRBV4-3	TRBJ1-1	CASSADTGTGPTEAFF	TGCGCCAGCAGCGCAGATACCGGGACAGGGCCCACTGAAGCTTTCTTT